The 25 T cell receptor beta chains below come from one sample, sequenced in a study of T cell responses to AZD1222 COVID-19 vaccine. Sequencing used immunoSEQ multiplex PCR; TCRdb keeps in-frame clones, though not all of them. The sample lists approximately 82,000 clones; about 94% were seen once. Sample: peripheral blood, taken 28 days after the second AZD1222 dose. Source of these receptors: an adult who received the AZD1222 COVID-19 vaccine.

This chain links TRBV6-2 or TRBV6-3 with TRBJ2-1; 13 nucleotides align to TRBD2. Unmatched junction bases numbered 14, after V lost 2 bases and J lost 4 bases. The CDR3 consists of 20 residues. CDR1 is MNHEY and CDR2 is SVGEGT in the germline V gene. For the CDR3, the DNA is TGTGCCAGCAGTTACCCCTCTGGACTAGCGGGGGTTCGTGGTTACAATGAGCAGTTCTTC. This sequence encodes CASSYPSGLAGVRGYNEQFF.

The genes are TRBV6-1 and TRBJ2-2, with D perhaps TRBD1 or TRBD2 (5 bases each). The CDR3 has 14 amino acids. Germline CDR1 reads MNHNS; CDR2 reads SASEGT. Trimming took off 2 bases at V and 4 bases at J, with 8 bases between the two ends. For the CDR3, the DNA is TGTGCCAGCAGTGAATTGGGGGTCACCGGGGAGCTGTTTTTT. This sequence encodes CASSELGVTGELFF.

The J gene is TRBJ1-2, the V gene TRBV5-6; the D is unclear. This CDR3 spans 14 amino acids. Germline lookup yields CDR1 SGHDT and CDR2 YYEEEE. V was shortened by 0 bases and J by 4 bases, with 10 bases between the two germline ends. The CDR3 bases are TGTGCCAGCAGCTTGGGGTTACCTGCCTATGGCTACACCTTC. It specifies CASSLGLPAYGYTF.

The rearrangement uses TRBV7-3 and TRBJ2-1; D may correspond to TRBD1 or TRBD2 (6 bases each). This CDR3 is built from 13 residues. Per the germline V gene, CDR1 is SGHTA and CDR2 is FQGTGA. V gave up 5 bases and J gave up 9 bases, with 14 bases separating them. CDR3 region: CASSLPGAAEQFF. The CDR3 bases are TGTGCCAGCAGCCTACCGGGGGCCGCTGAGCAGTTCTTC.

The chain combines TRBV18 with TRBJ1-2, with TRBD1 matching over 10 bases. V lost 3 bases, J lost 3 bases, and 4 bases stayed unmatched. Germline loops: CDR1 KGHSH, CDR2 LQKENI. The CDR3 length is 15 residues. The CDR3 sequence is CASSPDRGPDYGYTF. The CDR3, as DNA: TGTGCCAGCTCACCCGACAGGGGGCCAGACTATGGCTACACCTTC.

This clone was observed a few times. This chain joins TRBV9 and TRBJ2-4, with TRBD2 identical over 8 bases. This CDR3 is 17 amino acids long. After removal of 3 bases from V and 4 bases from J, the junction contained 12 bases not matched to a gene. Germline CDR1 SGDLS, CDR2 YYNGEE. The CDR3 protein is CASSAHPLSGGKNIQYF. For the CDR3, the DNA is TGTGCCAGCAGCGCCCATCCCCTGAGCGGGGGAAAAAACATTCAGTACTTC.

The chain is built from TRBV19 and TRBJ2-1; D might be TRBD2 (5 bases). V was trimmed by 3 bases and J by 2 bases, leaving 11 bases between them. The germline gives CDR1 LNHDA, CDR2 SQIVND (reference sequence). This CDR3 is built from 15 residues. The CDR3 spells CASSMDSPAYNEQFF. CDR3 nucleotides: TGTGCCAGTAGTATGGACTCACCTGCCTACAATGAGCAGTTCTTC.

The chain is built from TRBV19 and TRBJ1-1; 7 bases agree with TRBD1. CDR1 is LNHDA and CDR2 is SQIVND in the germline V gene (reference sequence). With 2 bases clipped from V and 4 bases from J, the junction kept 7 bases outside the gene matches. The CDR3 length is 15 residues. CDR3 amino acids: CASSIRQGSTTEAFF. The CDR3 DNA reads TGTGCCAGTAGTATAAGACAGGGATCGACCACTGAAGCTTTCTTT.

This sequence joins TRBV30 and TRBJ1-2, with D possibly TRBD1 on 6 matching bases. The germline V and J ends were trimmed by 0 bases and 1 base, with 24 bases remaining between them. There are 19 residues in the CDR3. CDR1 GTSNPN and CDR2 SVGIG come from the germline V gene (reference sequence). Here the CDR3 reads CAWSVNPYLDRNLNYGYTF. Written as DNA, the CDR3 is TGTGCCTGGAGTGTAAACCCCTACCTCGACAGGAACCTTAACTATGGCTACACCTTC.

This chain connects TRBV10-3 to TRBJ1-1, with 7 bases fitting TRBD1. Germline loops: CDR1 ENHRY, CDR2 SYGVKD. This CDR3 is built from 16 residues. V shed 4 bases and J 1 base; nucleotides not matched to a gene: 9. For the CDR3, the DNA is TGTGCCATCAGTGCGACGACCAGGGGGTCGAACACTGAAGCTTTCTTT. Translating gives CAISATTRGSNTEAFF.

This clone was seen a single time. The chain employs TRBV4-2 and TRBJ2-1; 8 nucleotides align to TRBD2. V lost 4 bases and J lost 2; bases outside the gene matches: 19. Germline assignment: CDR1 LGHNA and CDR2 YNFKEQ. There are 20 residues in the CDR3. The CDR3 coding sequence is TGTGCCAGCAGCCTTCCCCCCCGCGAGGCGGGGGGACATCCCTACAATGAGCAGTTCTTC. This translates into CASSLPPREAGGHPYNEQFF.

J is TRBJ1-1 and V is TRBV5-6; D call uncertain. With 2 bases removed from V and 3 bases from J, the gap between germline ends came to 5 bases. Germline assignment: CDR1 SGHDT and CDR2 YYEEEE. There are 12 residues in the CDR3. In DNA, the CDR3 is TGTGCCAGCAGCTTTGGTTACACTGAAGCTTTCTTT. It encodes CASSFGYTEAFF. The variable domain in full, with the rest retrieved from reference TRBV5-6 and TRBJ1-1, is DAGVTQSPTHLIKTRGQQVTLRCSPKSGHDTVSWYQQALGQGPQFIFQYYEEEERQRGNFPDRFSGHQFPNYSSELNVNALLLGDSALYLCASSFGYTEAFFGQGTRLTVV.

V usage is TRBV30 and J usage is TRBJ1-2; 7 positions agree with TRBD1. CDR3 length: 10 residues. Germline loops: CDR1 GTSNPN, CDR2 SVGIG (reference sequence). J was trimmed by 8 bases and V by 5 bases; bases with no gene match: 2. CDR3 DNA sequence: TGTGCCTGGGGACAGGAGGGCTACACCTTC. This gives the protein CAWGQEGYTF. Full variable domain (missing parts from reference TRBV30 and TRBJ1-2): SQTIHQWPATLVQPVGSPLSLECTVEGTSNPNLYWYRQAAGRGLQLLFYSVGIGQISSEVPQNLSASRPQDRQFILSSKKLLLSDSGFYLCAWGQEGYTFGSGTRLTVV.

The chain recombines TRBV29-1 with TRBJ1-1; D unresolved. Germline V gene data show CDR1 as SQVTM and CDR2 as ANQGSEA. The CDR3 consists of 13 residues. V was pared by 7 bases and J by 1 base, with 13 bases between. CDR3 amino acids: CSGSGKGNTEAFF. CDR3 coding DNA: TGCAGCGGAAGCGGAAAGGGGAACACTGAAGCTTTCTTT.

This chain connects TRBV28 to TRBJ1-1; 8 positions match TRBD1. The CDR3 has 14 residues. In germline, CDR1 is MDHEN, CDR2 SYDVKM. V was pared by 1 base and J by 9 bases, with 7 bases of the junction left unmatched. CDR3 loop: CASSLFRAGGQAFF. CDR3 sequence (DNA): TGTGCCAGCAGTTTATTCCGGGCAGGGGGCCAAGCTTTCTTT. Combining the CDR3 with reference TRBV28 and TRBJ1-1 gives the whole variable domain DVKVTQSSRYLVKRTGEKVFLECVQDMDHENMFWYRQDPGLGLRLIYFSYDVKMKEKGDIPEGYSVSREKKERFSLILESASTNQTSMYLCASSLFRAGGQAFFGQGTRLTVV.

The chain combines TRBV6-5 with TRBJ1-6; D may be TRBD1 (5 bases). The CDR3 sequence is 13 residues long. Germline-derived CDR1 and CDR2 are MNHEY and SVGAGI. V was clipped by 7 bases and J by 10 bases, with 14 bases between them. The CDR3 DNA follows: TGTGCCAGCACCCGATCAGGGTCCTCACCCCTCCACTTT. Translating it yields CASTRSGSSPLHF.

V usage is TRBV19 and J usage is TRBJ1-2; a possible D gene is TRBD1 (6 bases). Germline CDR1 is LNHDA and CDR2 is SQIVND (reference sequence). Trimming shortened V by 4 bases and J by 0 bases, and 9 bases separated the two germline ends. CDR3 length: 14 amino acids. CDR3 nucleotide sequence: TGTGCCAGTAGTAACAGGGAGGCTAACTATGGCTACACCTTC. Translating it yields CASSNREANYGYTF.

This chain uses TRBV6-2 or TRBV6-3 with TRBJ2-6; 10 bases map to TRBD1. J was trimmed by 0 bases and V by 6 bases; bases with no gene match: 11. The CDR3 is 19 residues long. The germline gives CDR1 MNHEY, CDR2 SVGEGT. The CDR3 DNA reads TGTGCCAGCAGCCGAATCCGACAGGGGGCCTTCTCTGGGGCCAACGTCCTGACTTTC. Its protein product is CASSRIRQGAFSGANVLTF.

This chain uses TRBV28 with TRBJ1-4; D might be TRBD1 (5 bases). The CDR3 runs 13 residues. Germline assignment: CDR1 MDHEN and CDR2 SYDVKM. The V end lost 10 bases, the J end lost 7 bases, and 16 bases lay between the germline ends. This chain's CDR3 is CATRGTGTEKLFF. The CDR3 nucleotides are TGTGCCACACGGGGGACGGGAACTGAAAAACTGTTTTTT.

The J gene is TRBJ1-5, the V gene TRBV28; 8 bases match TRBD1. The J segment lost 1 base and the V segment lost 10 bases, leaving 15 bases of the junction unmatched. Per germline, CDR1 MDHEN and CDR2 SYDVKM. The CDR3 loop spans 17 amino acids. For the CDR3, the DNA is TGTGCCACTACTAAGTCCTGGACAGGGTTCAGCAATCAGCCCCAGCATTTT. Amino acid sequence: CATTKSWTGFSNQPQHF.

The V and J genes are TRBV3-1 (or the pseudogene TRBV3-2) and TRBJ1-1; D uncertain. This CDR3 has 16 residues. Per the germline V gene, CDR1 is LGHDT and CDR2 is YNNKEL (reference sequence). Trimming took 0 bases from V and 2 from J, leaving 13 bases between them. CDR3 DNA sequence: TGTGCCAGCAGCCAAGAGTACCGAGGATCAAACACTGAAGCTTTCTTT. Translating it yields CASSQEYRGSNTEAFF.

The chain carries TRBV7-9 and TRBJ1-4, with D perhaps TRBD1 (6 bases). The CDR3 covers 17 residues. V lost 5 bases and J 0 bases, leaving 16 bases between the germline ends. The V gene's germline CDR1 is SEHNR and CDR2 FQNEAQ (reference sequence). This chain's CDR3 is CASSKQKGGSTNEKLFF. CDR3 DNA: TGTGCCAGCAGCAAACAAAAGGGGGGGTCAACTAATGAAAAACTGTTTTTT.

This clone was seen a single time. The chain links TRBV6-5 to TRBJ1-6; no clear D gene. V shed 4 bases and J shed 7 bases, with 8 bases lying between them. The germline gives CDR1 MNHEY, CDR2 SVGAGI. The CDR3 consists of 13 residues. The CDR3 region is CASSFVDNSPLHF. The DNA for the CDR3 is TGTGCCAGCAGTTTTGTGGACAATTCACCCCTCCACTTT.

This clone was recorded only once. The V gene is TRBV4-1, the J gene TRBJ2-2; D possibly matches TRBD1 or TRBD2 (6 bases each). V lost 1 base, J lost 0 bases, and 18 bases lay in between. There are 19 residues in the CDR3. The V gene's germline CDR1 is MGHRA and CDR2 YSYEKL. CDR3 loop: CASSQGLWRGTANTGELFF. The DNA for the CDR3 is TGCGCCAGCAGCCAAGGCCTCTGGAGGGGGACTGCGAACACCGGGGAGCTGTTTTTT.

V is TRBV7-2 and J is TRBJ2-1, with 8 positions matching TRBD1. The CDR3 contains 14 residues. CDR1 is SGHTA and CDR2 is FQGNSA in the germline V gene. Trimming at V came to 3 bases and at J to 10 bases, leaving 8 bases not matched to a gene. In nucleotides, the CDR3 is TGTGCCAGCAGCTTCGGGACAGGATCACTAGAGCAGTTCTTC. Translating gives CASSFGTGSLEQFF. The full variable domain, its missing parts supplied by reference TRBV7-2 and TRBJ2-1, is GAGVSQSPSNKVTEKGKDVELRCDPISGHTALYWYRQSLGQGLEFLIYFQGNSAPDKSGLPSDRFSAERTGGSVSTLTIQRTQQEDSAVYLCASSFGTGSLEQFFGPGTRLTVL.